Described below is a single T cell receptor beta chain sequence and its context. Germline assignment: CDR1 SGHRS and CDR2 YFSETQ. The CDR3 runs 13 residues. Trimming cost V 2 bases and J 4 bases, with 7 bases left between them. This sample stems from a study of shared clonotypes between healthy human individuals. Clones were sequenced by immunoSEQ multiplex PCR, and TCRdb holds only the in-frame ones, with some missing. The table shows about 1.5 million clones, with approximately 98% occurring only once. The source is a man aged 25-45 years in good health. The rearrangement uses TRBV5-1 and TRBJ2-1, with D hard to call. Material for sequencing was naive CD4+ T cells sorted from blood. Indicated subset: CD45RA+ positively selected. DNA for the CDR3: TGCGCCAGCAGCTTATCAGATTACAATGAGCAGTTCTTC. The encoded protein is CASSLSDYNEQFF.